Sequencing of this T cell receptor beta chain was carried out in a study of blood T cell repertoires in COVID-19. Clones were sequenced by immunoSEQ multiplex PCR, and TCRdb holds only the in-frame ones, with some missing. Of under 200,000 clones in the sample, about four fifths were seen once. The CDR3 covers 14 residues. Germline assignment: CDR1 LGHDT and CDR2 YNNKEL (reference sequence). The ends lost 4 bases at V and 10 bases at J; junction bases unmatched: 7. Sequenced input: peripheral blood. This TCR was sampled from a man between 65 and 79 years old with active or convalescent COVID-19. The V call is TRBV3-1 (or the pseudogene TRBV3-2), the J call TRBJ1-4, with 9 positions matching TRBD1. The CDR3, as DNA: TGTGCCAGCAGCCCGGACAGGGGCAGCACAAAACTGTTTTTT. This codes for CASSPDRGSTKLFF.